Described below is a single T cell receptor beta chain sequence and its context. The entry originates in a study of cytomegalovirus exposure and HLA in healthy donors. It was with 60 Vbeta and 13 Jbeta primers that the PCR ran. Libraries were prepared by immunoSEQ multiplex PCR; TCRdb keeps only in-frame clonotypes and omits some of them. In the table there are 100,000 to 150,000 clones, about 81% of which are singletons. Per germline, CDR1 SNHLY and CDR2 FYNNEI. This CDR3 has 15 residues. The V and J ends lost 4 bases and 5 bases, in that order; junction bases with no gene match: 8. This chain links TRBV2 with TRBJ2-4, with 7 bases identical to TRBD2. This receptor was taken from a woman aged 25 to 39 in good health and CMV-seronegative. The specimen was PBMCs. The CDR3 bases are TGTGCCAGCAGTGGACAACAGGCGGGGGAAAACATTCAGTACTTC. As protein: CASSGQQAGENIQYF. The full variable domain, its missing parts supplied by reference TRBV2 and TRBJ2-4, is EPEVTQTPSHQVTQMGQEVILRCVPISNHLYFYWYRQILGQKVEFLVSFYNNEISEKSEIFDDQFSVERPDGSNFTLKIRSTKLEDSAMYFCASSGQQAGENIQYFGAGTRLSVL.